This entry features one T cell receptor (beta chain) sequence. The antigen is unknown. The investigators collected lesional scalp punch biopsies and peripheral blood from alopecia areata patients. Sorting from PBMCs produced CD4+ and CD8+ T cells. The sample is drawn from a study of CD8+ T cells in alopecia areata. About the research overall: Treated patients were dosed with oral tofacitinib, taking 5 to 10 mg twice daily. Findings of the study overall: Scalp samples also yield sequences of resident alphabeta T cells from normal skin.

This CDR3 comprises 14 residues. With 5 bases clipped from V and 7 bases from J, the junction kept 6 bases outside the gene matches. The germline gives CDR1 SEHNR, CDR2 FQNEAQ (reference sequence). It was cDNA, reverse transcribed from extracted RNA, that served as the sequencing template. Generated by immunoSEQ multiplex PCR, the TCRdb table keeps only in-frame clones and is missing some. The sample lists around 160,000 clones; more than 45% were seen once. Sequenced sample: CD4+ T cells sorted from blood. The TCR sequence derives from a human donor with alopecia areata. This chain joins TRBV7-9 and TRBJ1-5; 9 bases agree with TRBD1. CDR3 DNA sequence: TGTGCCAGCAGCAAACAGGGGGCGCAACAGCCCCAGCATTTT. Protein: CASSKQGAQQPQHF.